Following are 18 T cell receptor beta chains from one sample sequenced in a study of spatial heterogeneity in lung cancer. TCRdb called the 5' RACE reads again in MiXCR, with one record for every CDR3 protein. Of about 120,000 distinct CDR3 sequences listed, 9% to 15% are singletons. The time point here: blood at routine non-recurrence follow-up after resection. In each case, whole RNA from tumor, nontumor lung or frozen PBMC was sequenced unsorted. This sample comprised PBMCs, obtained at follow-up. The source is a male donor with early-stage non-small cell lung cancer.

This clonotype was recorded a few times. This chain connects TRBV3-1 to TRBJ2-2; perhaps TRBD1 as D (5 bases). The CDR3 extends over 15 amino acids. Looked up from germline, CDR1 is LGHDT and CDR2 is YNNKEL (reference sequence). V dropped 4 bases and J dropped 5 bases, with 14 bases sitting between them. Here the CDR3 reads CASSRQRGRTGELFF. The CDR3 bases are TGTGCCAGCAGCCGACAGAGAGGACGAACCGGGGAGCTGTTTTTT.

Ten or more counts support this clonotype. This chain links TRBV18 with TRBJ2-2; no firm D call. Deletions cut 5 bases from V and 0 bases from J, with 1 base between. Germline V gene lookup returns CDR1 KGHSH and CDR2 LQKENI. The CDR3 covers 12 residues. The CDR3 DNA reads TGTGCCAGCTCAACGAACACCGGGGAGCTGTTTTTT. It yields the protein CASSTNTGELFF.

The CDR3 loop reads CASSQARVTEAFF. The CDR3 bases are TGTGCCAGCAGCCAGGCCAGGGTCACTGAAGCTTTCTTT. The rearrangement joins TRBV3-1 to TRBJ1-1, with a tentative D call TRBD1 (5 bases). This CDR3 region has 13 residues. Looked up from germline, CDR1 is LGHDT and CDR2 is YNNKEL (reference sequence). The V end was cut by 3 bases, the J end by 4 bases, with 9 bases between.

This clonotype was seen repeatedly, ten times or more. V gene TRBV6-2 or TRBV6-3 combines with J gene TRBJ1-5; the D gene is possibly TRBD1 (5 bases). The germline V gene encodes CDR1 MNHEY and CDR2 SVGEGT. The CDR3 is 14 amino acids. Trimming removed 4 bases at V and 2 bases at J, with 9 bases between. CDR3 amino acids: CASSSGVGNQPQHF. CDR3 nucleotides: TGTGCCAGCAGTTCGGGGGTCGGCAATCAGCCCCAGCATTTT.

The chain couples TRBV4-1 to TRBJ2-3; no clear D. V shed 1 base and J shed 1 base, with 3 bases lying between them. The CDR3 spans 13 residues. CDR1 MGHRA and CDR2 YSYEKL come from the germline V gene. The CDR3 region is CASSQAGTDTQYF. The CDR3 nucleotides read TGCGCCAGCAGCCAAGCAGGCACAGATACGCAGTATTTT.

This clonotype has just a few counts. The V and J genes are TRBV9 and TRBJ2-3; TRBD2 aligns across 11 bases. Germline CDR1 is SGDLS and CDR2 is YYNGEE. The CDR3 spans 16 residues. V lost 3 bases, J lost 6 bases, and 9 bases stayed unmatched. The CDR3 protein is CASSALAGGPTDTQYF. The CDR3 nucleotides are TGTGCCAGCAGCGCTTTAGCGGGGGGGCCGACTGATACGCAGTATTTT.

This clonotype appeared many times. V gene TRBV6-2 or TRBV6-3 combines with J gene TRBJ2-3; TRBD2 agrees at 11 bases. This CDR3 has 15 amino acids. The V and J ends lost 6 bases and 3 bases, in that order; junction bases with no gene match: 5. Germline loops: CDR1 MNHEY, CDR2 SVGEGT. The CDR3 here is CASSQGLAVTDTQYF. The CDR3 nucleotides are TGTGCCAGCAGCCAGGGACTAGCGGTAACAGATACGCAGTATTTT.

In its sample, this clonotype was seen many times. The rearrangement uses TRBV27 and TRBJ1-1; maybe TRBD1 (5 bases). Between the trimmed V and J ends, which lost 5 bases and 1 base, there was a span of 11 bases. The CDR3 runs to 14 residues. CDR1 is MNHEY, CDR2 SMNVEV, per germline (reference sequence). The CDR3 nucleotides read TGTGCCAGCAGTCCGGGCAGGGAGAACACTGAAGCTTTCTTT. This translates into CASSPGRENTEAFF.

The chain carries TRBV12-3 or TRBV12-4 and TRBJ1-1; D is unresolved. V was cut by 3 bases and J by 5 bases, with 7 bases left in between. This CDR3 has 12 residues. The CDR3 region has the DNA TGTGCCAGCAGTTTGAGGCGGACTGAAGCTTTCTTT. As protein: CASSLRRTEAFF.

This clonotype has ten or more counts. CDR3 sequence (DNA): TGTGCCAGCAGTGAATTGGGGTCAGCTCAAGAGACCCAGTACTTC. This sequence encodes CASSELGSAQETQYF. The V and J genes are TRBV2 and TRBJ2-5, with D unclear. The germline V gene encodes CDR1 SNHLY and CDR2 FYNNEI. V was cut by 2 bases and J by 2 bases, with 12 bases left in between. The CDR3 is made up of 15 amino acids.

The rearrangement joins TRBV11-2 to TRBJ1-4; no firm D call. There are 14 residues in the CDR3. V dropped 1 base and J dropped 7 bases, with 10 bases sitting between them. Germline V lookup: CDR1 SGHAT, CDR2 FQNNGV. CDR3 nucleotide sequence: TGTGCCAGCAGCTTAGGACGAGAACTTGAAAAACTGTTTTTT. It yields the protein CASSLGRELEKLFF.

The rearrangement joins TRBV11-2 to TRBJ2-5; 12 positions match TRBD2. The V and J ends lost 2 bases and 6 bases, in that order; junction bases with no gene match: 4. From germline, CDR1 is SGHAT and CDR2 FQNNGV. The CDR3 sequence is 15 residues long. CDR3 nucleotides: TGTGCCAGCAGCTTACTAGCGGGGGGGCCACAGACCCAGTACTTC. It encodes CASSLLAGGPQTQYF.

The chain joins TRBV11-3 to TRBJ2-3; no firm D call. The V end lost 5 bases, the J end lost 1 base, and 10 bases lay between the germline ends. CDR1 is SGHNT and CDR2 is YENEEA in the germline V gene. The CDR3 contains 14 residues. The CDR3: CASSRGVGTDTQYF. DNA for the CDR3: TGTGCCAGCAGCCGAGGAGTGGGCACAGATACGCAGTATTTT.

In this sample, this clonotype turned up a few times. The chain couples TRBV7-9 to TRBJ1-6; D is unresolved. The V end lost 3 bases, the J end lost 10 bases, and 10 bases lay between the germline ends. CDR3 length: 13 amino acids. Germline V gene sequence: CDR1 SEHNR, CDR2 FQNEAQ (reference sequence). CDR3 sequence: CASSLEGDSPLHF. For the CDR3, the DNA is TGTGCCAGCAGCTTGGAGGGAGACTCACCCCTCCACTTT.

This clonotype turned up a few times. The chain combines TRBV9 with TRBJ2-2, with D hard to call. The CDR3 length is 14 residues. V was trimmed by 0 bases and J by 4 bases, leaving 7 bases between them. Germline loops: CDR1 SGDLS, CDR2 YYNGEE. The chain's CDR3 is CASSVGQSTGELFF. The DNA for the CDR3 is TGTGCCAGCAGCGTAGGGCAGAGCACCGGGGAGCTGTTTTTT. The complete variable domain, with remaining parts taken from reference TRBV9 and TRBJ2-2, reads DSGVTQTPKHLITATGQRVTLRCSPRSGDLSVYWYQQSLDQGLQFLIQYYNGEERAKGNILERFSAQQFPDLHSELNLSSLELGDSALYFCASSVGQSTGELFFGEGSRLTVL.

This clonotype was seen more than once but under ten times. The rearrangement links TRBV11-2 to TRBJ2-7, with TRBD1 as a possible D gene (6 bases). V was shortened by 5 bases and J by 2 bases, with 25 bases between the two germline ends. CDR3 length: 18 amino acids. CDR1 is SGHAT and CDR2 is FQNNGV in the germline V gene. CDR3 sequence: CASSLAPPGRGPAYEQYF. The CDR3 nucleotides are TGTGCCAGCAGCCTAGCCCCTCCCGGCAGGGGTCCGGCCTACGAGCAGTACTTC.

There are many counts of this clonotype. The V call is TRBV24-1, the J call TRBJ1-1, with 9 nucleotides matching TRBD1. The CDR3 runs to 17 residues. Germline V gives CDR1 KGHDR, CDR2 SFDVKD. With V trimmed by 0 bases and J by 4 bases, 8 bases remained unmatched. CDR3 in amino acids: CATSDLPVRTGATEAFF. As DNA, the CDR3 is TGTGCCACCAGTGATTTGCCAGTGAGGACAGGGGCCACTGAAGCTTTCTTT.

The sample holds many counts of this clonotype. V gene TRBV7-3 combines with J gene TRBJ2-2; perhaps TRBD2 as D (6 bases). The germline V gene encodes CDR1 SGHTA and CDR2 FQGTGA. The CDR3 extends over 16 amino acids. Between the trimmed V and J ends, which lost 0 bases and 3 bases, there was a span of 11 bases. CDR3 sequence reads: CASSLTPGLYTGELFF. Written as DNA, the CDR3 is TGTGCCAGCAGCTTAACACCGGGACTCTACACCGGGGAGCTGTTTTTT.